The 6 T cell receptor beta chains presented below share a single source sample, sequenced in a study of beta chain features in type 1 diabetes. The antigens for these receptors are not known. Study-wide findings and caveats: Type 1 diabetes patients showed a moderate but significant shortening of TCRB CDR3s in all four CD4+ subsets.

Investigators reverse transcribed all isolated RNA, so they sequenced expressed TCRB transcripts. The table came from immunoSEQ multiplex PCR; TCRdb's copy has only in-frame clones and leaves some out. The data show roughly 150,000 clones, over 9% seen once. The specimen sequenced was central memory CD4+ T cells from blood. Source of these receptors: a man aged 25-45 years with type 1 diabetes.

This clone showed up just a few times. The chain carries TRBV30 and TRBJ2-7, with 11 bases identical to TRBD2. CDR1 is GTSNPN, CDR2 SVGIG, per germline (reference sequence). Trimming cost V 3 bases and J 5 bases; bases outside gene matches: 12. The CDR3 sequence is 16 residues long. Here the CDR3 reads CAWRGTSGTLRDEQYF. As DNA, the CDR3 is TGTGCCTGGAGGGGGACTAGCGGAACCCTGCGGGACGAGCAGTACTTC.

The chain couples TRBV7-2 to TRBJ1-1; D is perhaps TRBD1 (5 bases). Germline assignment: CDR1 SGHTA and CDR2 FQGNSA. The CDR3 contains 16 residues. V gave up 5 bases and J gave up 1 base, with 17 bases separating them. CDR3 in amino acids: CASSPGWRSRNTEAFF. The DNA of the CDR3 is TGTGCCAGCAGCCCAGGGTGGAGATCGAGGAACACTGAAGCTTTCTTT.

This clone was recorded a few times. The CDR3 loop is CATSGDRGGYGYTF. DNA for the CDR3: TGTGCCACCAGCGGGGACAGGGGCGGCTATGGCTACACCTTC. The V gene is TRBV19, the J gene TRBJ1-2; 10 bases are shared with TRBD1. V lost 10 bases and J lost 4; bases outside the gene matches: 9. The CDR3 runs 14 residues. Germline V CDR1 and CDR2: LNHDA, SQIVND (reference sequence).

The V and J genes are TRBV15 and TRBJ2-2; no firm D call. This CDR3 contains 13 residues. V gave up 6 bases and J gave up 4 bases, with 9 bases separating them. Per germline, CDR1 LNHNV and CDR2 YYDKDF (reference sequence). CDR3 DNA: TGTGCCACCAGTACAGATCTCACCGGGGAGCTGTTTTTT. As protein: CATSTDLTGELFF.

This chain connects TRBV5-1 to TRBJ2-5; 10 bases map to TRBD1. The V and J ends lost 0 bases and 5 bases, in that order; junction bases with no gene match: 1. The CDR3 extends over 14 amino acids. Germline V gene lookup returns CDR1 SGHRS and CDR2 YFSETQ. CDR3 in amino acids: CASSLGQGAETQYF. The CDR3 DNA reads TGCGCCAGCAGCTTGGGACAGGGGGCTGAGACCCAGTACTTC.

The CDR3, as DNA: TGTGCCAGCAGCTCCGGGACTAGCGGGACTATTGAGCAGTTCTTC. Protein sequence: CASSSGTSGTIEQFF. V is TRBV7-8 and J is TRBJ2-1, with TRBD2 matching over 13 bases. This CDR3 is built from 15 residues. The V gene's germline CDR1 is SGHVS and CDR2 FQNEAQ. V dropped 4 bases and J dropped 9; count of bases not matched to a gene: 6.